The 19 T cell receptor beta chains in this list originate from one sample, sequenced in a study of T cell responses to AZD1222 COVID-19 vaccine. Some clones are missing from TCRdb's copy, which holds only in-frame ones; the method was immunoSEQ multiplex PCR. This repertoire shows about 100,000 clones, around 90% found once; its top ten account for about 5%. The material sequenced was peripheral blood, taken 28 days after the second AZD1222 dose. The receptors come from an adult who received the AZD1222 COVID-19 vaccine.

The chain combines TRBV4-1 with TRBJ2-5, with 9 bases lining up with TRBD1. This CDR3 has 14 residues. J gave up 3 bases and V 4 bases, and 3 bases lay outside the gene matches. CDR1 is MGHRA and CDR2 is YSYEKL in the germline V gene. The CDR3 loop reads CASSPRTGEETQYF. DNA of the CDR3: TGCGCCAGCAGCCCGCGGACAGGGGAAGAGACCCAGTACTTC.

This clone was recorded only once. This sequence joins TRBV19 and TRBJ2-1; D gene ambiguous. This CDR3 spans 12 amino acids. The germline V gene has CDR1 LNHDA and CDR2 SQIVND (reference sequence). The germline V and J ends were trimmed by 2 bases and 7 bases, with 6 bases remaining between them. CDR3 in amino acids: CASSIFGNEQFF. The CDR3 nucleotides read TGTGCCAGTAGTATATTCGGTAATGAGCAGTTCTTC.

This clone was recorded only once. The CDR3 nucleotides are TGTGCCAGCAGCTTGGGCAGGGGGCTCGTACGTGCCCTCCACTTT. This codes for CASSLGRGLVRALHF. The genes are TRBV5-6 and TRBJ1-6; 8 nucleotides align to TRBD1. This CDR3 is built from 15 residues. J lost 14 bases, V lost 0 bases, and 10 bases had no gene match. Germline V gives CDR1 SGHDT, CDR2 YYEEEE.

This sequence joins TRBV4-2 and TRBJ2-7; a weak D match, TRBD1 (5 bases). Germline-derived CDR1 and CDR2 are LGHNA and YNFKEQ. Trimming removed 4 bases at V and 2 bases at J, with 15 bases between. The CDR3 is made up of 15 amino acids. CDR3 DNA: TGTGCCAGCAGCCTCGACGGAGACAGTGCCTACGAGCAGTACTTC. Translation gives CASSLDGDSAYEQYF.

V usage is TRBV5-4 and J usage is TRBJ1-3; TRBD1 is a possible D gene (5 bases). The CDR3 runs to 12 residues. The V gene lost 4 bases and the J gene lost 7 bases, with 9 bases spanning the gap. Germline V gene lookup returns CDR1 SGHNT and CDR2 YYREEE (reference sequence). The CDR3 bases are TGTGCCAGCAGCAACTGGGGCAACACCATATATTTT. Translated, it gives CASSNWGNTIYF.

This clone showed up just once. The chain links TRBV10-2 to TRBJ1-5, with 9 bases aligning to TRBD1. V trimming: 10 bases; J trimming: 4 bases; junction bases outside the gene matches: 5. Germline CDR1 is WSHSY and CDR2 is SAAADI. CDR3 size: 13 residues. The DNA for the CDR3 is TGCGCCACAGATGGGACAGGGAATCAGCCCCAGCATTTT. Protein sequence: CATDGTGNQPQHF.

This chain connects TRBV19 to TRBJ1-3; TRBD1 matches 7 bases. The CDR3 sequence is 14 residues long. Germline V gene data show CDR1 as LNHDA and CDR2 as SQIVND (reference sequence). V shed 7 bases and J 1 base; nucleotides not matched to a gene: 4. The CDR3 protein is CASTPDRSGNTIYF. In DNA form, the CDR3 reads TGTGCCAGTACTCCGGACAGGTCTGGAAACACCATATATTTT.

The chain recombines TRBV5-5 with TRBJ2-1, with D possibly TRBD1 on 6 matching bases. This CDR3 is 16 amino acids long. The ends were cut back, 0 bases at V and 3 bases at J, with 13 bases in the middle. CDR1 and CDR2 (germline): SGHKS, YYEKEE (reference sequence). CDR3 region: CASSLVPDSYYNEQFF. In nucleotides, the CDR3 is TGTGCCAGCAGCTTGGTTCCGGACAGCTACTACAATGAGCAGTTCTTC.

The chain is built from TRBV11-2 and TRBJ1-1; possibly TRBD1 for D (5 bases). This CDR3 contains 13 residues. In germline, CDR1 is SGHAT, CDR2 FQNNGV. V was trimmed by 5 bases and J by 5 bases, leaving 12 bases between them. The CDR3 spells CASSLERGTEAFF. The CDR3, as DNA: TGTGCCAGCAGCCTGGAGCGGGGGACTGAAGCTTTCTTT. Full variable domain (rest looked up from reference TRBV11-2 and TRBJ1-1): EAGVAQSPRYKIIEKRQSVAFWCNPISGHATLYWYQQILGQGPKLLIQFQNNGVVDDSQLPKDRFSAERLKGVDSTLKIQPAKLEDSAVYLCASSLERGTEAFFGQGTRLTVV.

This rearrangement joins TRBV9 to TRBJ1-6; D unresolved. Trimming removed 0 bases at V and 8 bases at J, with 12 bases between. The length of the CDR3 is 15 residues. Germline CDR1 is SGDLS and CDR2 is YYNGEE. The CDR3 reads CASSVEAGPYSPLHF. CDR3 nucleotides: TGTGCCAGCAGCGTAGAGGCAGGTCCATATTCACCCCTCCACTTT.

V gene TRBV14 combines with J gene TRBJ1-2; D ambiguous. Trimming pared 2 bases from V and 7 bases from J, leaving 11 bases between. From germline, CDR1 is SGHDN and CDR2 FVKESK. This CDR3 is 13 amino acids long. The CDR3, as DNA: TGTGCCAGCAGCCAAATCCCGGGAGCTGGCTACACCTTC. It yields the protein CASSQIPGAGYTF.

The chain is built from TRBV5-6 and TRBJ1-5, with 8 bases identical to TRBD1. Germline CDR1 is SGHDT and CDR2 is YYEEEE. The junction had 7 bases not matched to a gene; V was cut back by 0 bases and J by 2 bases. The length of the CDR3 is 17 residues. CDR3 protein: CASSLEAGTGGNQPQHF. The CDR3 nucleotides are TGTGCCAGCAGCTTGGAAGCCGGGACAGGAGGCAATCAGCCCCAGCATTTT. Based on the CDR3 plus reference TRBV5-6 and TRBJ1-5, the full variable domain is DAGVTQSPTHLIKTRGQQVTLRCSPKSGHDTVSWYQQALGQGPQFIFQYYEEEERQRGNFPDRFSGHQFPNYSSELNVNALLLGDSALYLCASSLEAGTGGNQPQHFGDGTRLSIL.

This chain links TRBV29-1 with TRBJ1-1; D unresolved. CDR3 length: 12 residues. Trimming removed 1 base at V and 0 bases at J, with 3 bases between. Germline V gene sequence: CDR1 SQVTM, CDR2 ANQGSEA. Written as DNA, the CDR3 is TGCAGCGTTGAAGGGCTGAACACTGAAGCTTTCTTT. Translation gives CSVEGLNTEAFF.

The genes are TRBV6-5 and TRBJ2-7; 10 positions agree with TRBD2. The CDR3 runs to 15 residues. Trimming at V came to 2 bases and at J to 4 bases, leaving 5 bases not matched to a gene. Per the germline V gene, CDR1 is MNHEY and CDR2 is SVGAGI. The CDR3 DNA follows: TGTGCCAGCAGTTACGAGCGGGGGGGTCTGTACGAGCAGTACTTC. Protein: CASSYERGGLYEQYF.

The chain combines TRBV7-3 with TRBJ2-1; 13 bases align to TRBD2. Germline trimming cut 4 bases from V and 14 bases from J; bases unmatched to any gene: 8. CDR3 size: 14 residues. CDR1 SGHTA and CDR2 FQGTGA come from the germline V gene. The CDR3 protein is CASSSQLAGGQKFF. For the CDR3, the DNA is TGTGCCAGCAGCTCCCAACTAGCGGGGGGGCAAAAGTTCTTC.

CDR3 protein: CASSDWAGTDSPLHF. The CDR3 DNA is TGTGCCAGCAGTGACTGGGCAGGGACGGATTCACCCCTCCACTTT. The V call is TRBV6-4, the J call TRBJ1-6, with D maybe TRBD1 (5 bases). Germline V gene lookup returns CDR1 MRHNA and CDR2 SNTAGT. The CDR3 runs 15 residues. The ends were cut back, 1 base at V and 8 bases at J, with 12 bases in the middle.

This clone was found once. The V call is TRBV3-1 (or the pseudogene TRBV3-2), the J call TRBJ2-2, with D uncertain. V lost 1 base and J lost 7, with 4 bases in between. CDR1 is LGHDT, CDR2 YNNKEL, per germline (reference sequence). CDR3 size: 12 residues. The CDR3 bases are TGTGCCAGCAGCCAAGGCTTCGGGGAGCTGTTTTTT. This gives the protein CASSQGFGELFF.

The chain links TRBV29-1 to TRBJ2-7; D is unresolved. The CDR3 totals 12 residues. Trimming shortened V by 4 bases and J by 2 bases, and 9 bases separated the two germline ends. Germline values: CDR1 SQVTM, CDR2 ANQGSEA. This CDR3 reads CSVGDGPYEQYF. The CDR3 coding sequence is TGCAGCGTTGGTGACGGGCCCTACGAGCAGTACTTC.

To note about this clone: Its ends do not fully match the called genes, so a read error is possible. V gene TRBV7-3 combines with J gene TRBJ2-1; D is ambiguous. Germline CDR1 reads SGHTA; CDR2 reads FQGTGA. This CDR3 is built from 11 residues. CDR3: CASSSSNEQFF. The CDR3 bases are TGTGCCAGCAGCTCCTCCAATGAGCAGTTCTTC. Full variable domain (missing parts from reference TRBV7-3 and TRBJ2-1): GAGVSQTPSNKVTEKGKYVELRCDPISGHTALYWYRQSLGQGPEFLIYFQGTGAADDSGLPNDRFFAVRPEGSVSTLKIQRTERGDSAVYLCASSSSNEQFFGPGTRLTVL.